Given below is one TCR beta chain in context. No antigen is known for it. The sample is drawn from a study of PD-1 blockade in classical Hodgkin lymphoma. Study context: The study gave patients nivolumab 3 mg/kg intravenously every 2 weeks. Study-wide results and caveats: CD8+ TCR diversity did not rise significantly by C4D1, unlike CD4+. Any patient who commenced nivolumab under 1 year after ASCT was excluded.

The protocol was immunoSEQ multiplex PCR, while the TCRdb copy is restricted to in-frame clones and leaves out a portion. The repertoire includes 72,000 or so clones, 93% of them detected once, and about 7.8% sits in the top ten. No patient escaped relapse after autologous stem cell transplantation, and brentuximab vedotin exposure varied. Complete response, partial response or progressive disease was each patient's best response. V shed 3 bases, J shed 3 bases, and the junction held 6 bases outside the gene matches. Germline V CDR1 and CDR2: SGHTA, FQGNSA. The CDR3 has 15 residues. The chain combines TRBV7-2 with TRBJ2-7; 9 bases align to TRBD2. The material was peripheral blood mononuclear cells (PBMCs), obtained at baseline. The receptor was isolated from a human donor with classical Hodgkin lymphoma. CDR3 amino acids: CASSLGLAGLYEQYF. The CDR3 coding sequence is TGTGCCAGCAGCTTGGGGCTAGCGGGACTCTACGAGCAGTACTTC.